This TCR beta chain comes out of a study of blood T cell repertoires in COVID-19. Study context: T cells, B-cell-depleted T cells, or PBMCs provided the cDNA or gDNA that served as material.

V lost 7 bases and J lost 5, with 8 bases in between. The CDR3 runs 11 residues. The V gene's germline CDR1 is MDHEN and CDR2 SYDVKM. Data came from immunoSEQ multiplex PCR; TCRdb stores just in-frame clones and leaves some out. The sample holds about 53,000 clones, approximately 87% seen once. The rearrangement joins TRBV28 to TRBJ1-2, with no clear D. This clonotype was sampled from a man aged 45-65 years with acute or convalescent COVID-19. The sequenced material came from peripheral blood. The CDR3 sequence is CASMAFYGYTF. The DNA for the CDR3 is TGTGCCAGCATGGCCTTTTATGGCTACACCTTC.